These 8 T cell receptor beta chains were sequenced from one sample in a study of shared T cell receptors in the human thymus. The assay was immunoSEQ multiplex PCR, and TCRdb's table has in-frame clones only and misses some. The sample contains about 660,000 clones, 70% to 90% of which appear only once. The sample also formed part of further work on human thymus T cells.

Sequencing was done on a sample of thymocytes. Receptor source: a boy in the first two years of life with a congenital heart defect.

This chain joins TRBV11-3 and TRBJ1-2; TRBD1 aligns across 8 bases. The CDR3 has 15 amino acids. Germline V gene lookup returns CDR1 SGHNT and CDR2 YENEEA. J lost 0 bases, V lost 8 bases, and 8 bases had no gene match. The CDR3 sequence is CASGDRWPTNYGYTF. In DNA form, the CDR3 reads TGTGCCAGCGGGGACAGGTGGCCGACTAACTATGGCTACACCTTC. The full variable domain, completed using reference TRBV11-3 and TRBJ1-2, is EAGVVQSPRYKIIEKKQPVAFWCNPISGHNTLYWYLQNLGQGPELLIRYENEEAVDDSQLPKDRFSAERLKGVDSTLKIQPAELGDSAVYLCASGDRWPTNYGYTFGSGTRLTVV.

This rearrangement joins TRBV7-2 to TRBJ2-7, with 12 bases lining up with TRBD2. The germline gives CDR1 SGHTA, CDR2 FQGNSA. This CDR3 has 19 residues. V was pared by 5 bases and J by 5 bases, with 19 bases of the junction left unmatched. CDR3 nucleotides: TGTGCCAGCAGCCAGTGGTCTAGCGGGAGGGGAATGTTGACTCACGAGCAGTACTTC. As protein: CASSQWSSGRGMLTHEQYF. Drawing the rest from reference TRBV7-2 and TRBJ2-7, the complete variable domain is GAGVSQSPSNKVTEKGKDVELRCDPISGHTALYWYRQSLGQGLEFLIYFQGNSAPDKSGLPSDRFSAERTGGSVSTLTIQRTQQEDSAVYLCASSQWSSGRGMLTHEQYFGPGTRLTVT.

The rearrangement uses TRBV6-5 and TRBJ2-5, with D perhaps TRBD2 (5 bases). Between the trimmed V and J ends, which lost 4 bases and 7 bases, there was a span of 16 bases. CDR1 is MNHEY, CDR2 SVGAGI, per germline. CDR3 length equals 14 residues. The CDR3: CASSFSRGTGTQYF. The CDR3 nucleotides read TGTGCCAGCAGTTTTTCCCGGGGTACGGGGACCCAGTACTTC.

V usage is TRBV29-1 and J usage is TRBJ2-3; 8 bases fit TRBD2. The CDR3 runs to 13 residues. The germline gives CDR1 SQVTM, CDR2 ANQGSEA. V lost 3 bases and J lost 5; bases outside the gene matches: 4. The CDR3 region has the DNA TGCAGCGTTGATGATCGGGAGGGAGATACGCAGTATTTT. This encodes CSVDDREGDTQYF.

The V and J genes are TRBV4-3 and TRBJ2-1, with 14 bases lining up with TRBD2. The CDR3 spans 20 residues. V was clipped by 4 bases and J by 0 bases; unmatched bases: 11. CDR1 LGHNA and CDR2 YSLEER come from the germline V gene. Written as DNA, the CDR3 is TGCGCCAGCAGCCTAACGGGACTAGCGGGAGCTCAGGACTCCTACAATGAGCAGTTCTTC. This codes for CASSLTGLAGAQDSYNEQFF.

V and J are TRBV7-9 and TRBJ2-3; 10 bases are shared with TRBD2. Germline V CDR1 and CDR2: SEHNR, FQNEAQ (reference sequence). This CDR3 has 17 amino acids. J lost 1 base, V lost 3 bases, and 7 bases had no gene match. The CDR3 loop reads CASSFGSSGSRTDTQYF. The CDR3 bases are TGTGCCAGCAGCTTTGGGTCTAGCGGGAGCCGCACAGATACGCAGTATTTT. The variable domain in full, with the rest retrieved from reference TRBV7-9 and TRBJ2-3, is DTGVSQNPRHKITKRGQNVTFRCDPISEHNRLYWYRQTLGQGPEFLTYFQNEAQLEKSRLLSDRFSAERPKGSFSTLEIQRTEQGDSAMYLCASSFGSSGSRTDTQYFGPGTRLTVL.

The chain links TRBV4-3 to TRBJ2-1, with a possible D match to TRBD2 (5 bases). This CDR3 is built from 14 residues. The germline CDR1 and CDR2 sequences are LGHNA and YSLEER. Trimming pared 4 bases from V and 4 bases from J, leaving 11 bases between. CDR3 bases: TGCGCCAGCAGCCCCGGGGTGCGGTACAATGAGCAGTTCTTC. This sequence encodes CASSPGVRYNEQFF.

This clone was found a few times. CDR3 DNA sequence: TGCGCCAGCAGGCCTACACTCCGGGACAGTAATCAGCCCCAGCATTTT. This codes for CASRPTLRDSNQPQHF. The gene calls are TRBV4-3 and TRBJ1-5, with 7 nucleotides matching TRBD1. Trimming at V came to 6 bases and at J to 4 bases, leaving 12 bases not matched to a gene. The germline V gene encodes CDR1 LGHNA and CDR2 YSLEER. The CDR3 runs to 16 residues.